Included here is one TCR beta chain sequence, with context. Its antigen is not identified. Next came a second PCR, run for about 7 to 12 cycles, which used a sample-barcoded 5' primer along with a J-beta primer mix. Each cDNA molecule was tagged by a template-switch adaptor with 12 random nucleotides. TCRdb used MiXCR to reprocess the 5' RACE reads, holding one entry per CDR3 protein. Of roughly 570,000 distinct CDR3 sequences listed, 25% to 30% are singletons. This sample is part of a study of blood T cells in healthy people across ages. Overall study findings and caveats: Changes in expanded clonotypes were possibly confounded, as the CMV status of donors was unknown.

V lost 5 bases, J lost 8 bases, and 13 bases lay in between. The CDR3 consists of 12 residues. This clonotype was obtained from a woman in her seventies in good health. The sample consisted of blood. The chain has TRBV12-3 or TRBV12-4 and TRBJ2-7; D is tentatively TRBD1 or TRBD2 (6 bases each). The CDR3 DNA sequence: TGTGCCAGCAGTAGGGGGACTCTGCAGCAGTACTTC. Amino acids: CASSRGTLQQYF.